The clone carrying this T cell receptor (beta chain) has just a few counts. Its antigen is as yet unknown. The data are from a study of radiotherapy plus CTLA-4 blockade in lung cancer. TCRdb's copy holds only in-frame clones and misses some; the assay was immunoSEQ multiplex PCR. This sample yields 40,000 to 45,000 clones, of which approximately 80% are seen a single time; approximately 2.5% belongs to the top ten. The CDR3 is 14 residues long. Germline V gene lookup returns CDR1 SEHNR and CDR2 FQNEAQ (reference sequence). Losses at the gene ends were 5 bases for V and 5 bases for J; bases not matched to a gene: 5. Whole-study findings and limits: An expansion of tumor-derived TCR clones occurred in blood after radiotherapy plus ipilimumab.

V gene TRBV7-9 combines with J gene TRBJ1-5; 8 bases align to TRBD1. Source: peripheral blood, taken from a patient treated with radiotherapy plus ipilimumab. The clonotype originates from a human donor with non-small cell lung cancer whose response to radiotherapy plus ipilimumab could not be evaluated. CDR3 residues: CASSPGTGYQPQHF. The CDR3 DNA reads as TGTGCCAGCAGCCCCGGGACAGGTTATCAGCCCCAGCATTTT.